This TCR beta chain was documented in a study of blood T cells in healthy people across ages. Sample-barcoded 5' priming and a J-beta primer mix drove a second PCR of 7 to 11 cycles. Every molecule of cDNA carried a tag from a template-switch adaptor with 12 random nucleotides. TCRdb re-analysed the 5' RACE reads in MiXCR, keeping a single row per CDR3 protein. The table has 850,000 to 1,100,000 distinct CDR3 sequences, approximately 38% seen once. With 2 bases removed from V and 1 base from J, the gap between germline ends came to 21 bases. The CDR3 has 18 amino acids. In germline, CDR1 is SGHRS, CDR2 YFSETQ.

The sequencing input was blood. This clonotype was obtained from a man between 18 and 35 years old in good health. The rearrangement joins TRBV5-1 to TRBJ1-2, with a possible D match to TRBD1 (5 bases). As DNA, the CDR3 is TGCGCCAGCAGCTTCTACTCAGGGCCGGGCATAATTAACTATGGCTACACCTTC. Its translation is CASSFYSGPGIINYGYTF.